A selection of T cell receptor beta chains follows, all from one sample in a study of response to subunit inactivated influenza vaccine. TCRdb recomputed calls from the RT-PCR reads with MiXCR, one row per CDR3 protein. The table records about 800,000 distinct CDR3 sequences, 21% of them present only once. The starting material was PBMCs from blood, obtained 5 to 6 days after vaccination. These TCRs come from a man aged 45-65 years who received an inactivated influenza vaccine. Both conserved end residues are part of each CDR3. The D gene is left open where the match is weak. Size is stated for part of the rows, as once, few or many counts, or as a class when the clone is expanded.

cdr3_nt cdr3_aa j_call v_call clone_size d_call
TGTGCCAGCAGCTTAAACAGGTATAGCAATCAGCCCCAGCATTTT CASSLNRYSNQPQHF TRBJ1-5 TRBV5-5 - -
TGTGCCAGCAGCTTAGGGGGACTAGCGGGAGTGGAGACCCAGTACTTC CASSLGGLAGVETQYF TRBJ2-5 TRBV7-2 - TRBD2
TGTGCCAGCAGCCGCCGCCCGACAGGGCGTGAGACCCAGTACTTC CASSRRPTGRETQYF TRBJ2-5 TRBV28 few TRBD1
TGTGCCAGCAGTTTAACGCAGGTGAGCGGCAATGAGCAGTTCTTC CASSLTQVSGNEQFF TRBJ2-1 TRBV12-3/TRBV12-4 - -
TGCGCCAGCAGCCAATTCGCACAGAACACTGAAGCTTTCTTT CASSQFAQNTEAFF TRBJ1-1 TRBV4-3 - -
TGTGCCAGCAGCAACGGGACAGGGGTCGCGAACACTGAAGCTTTCTTT CASSNGTGVANTEAFF TRBJ1-1 TRBV21-1 few -
TGCGCCAGCAGCTTAACGCAGGGAACTGATTCACCCCTCCACTTT CASSLTQGTDSPLHF TRBJ1-6 TRBV4-1 few -
TGCGCCAGCAGCCAGGCGTTTAGCGGGAGGGCCGGGTACAATGAGCAGTTCTTC CASSQAFSGRAGYNEQFF TRBJ2-1 TRBV4-1 - TRBD2
TGTGCCAGCAGTTACTGGGGTGGAAGCACAGATACGCAGTATTTT CASSYWGGSTDTQYF TRBJ2-3 TRBV6-2/TRBV6-3 many -
TGTGCCACCAGTGATTCCGGGACACATCAGGGATATGAGCAGTTCTTC CATSDSGTHQGYEQFF TRBJ2-1 TRBV24-1 - -
TGTGCCAGCAGCCCATCTTCTCGGGGGGGGTATTACGGCTACACCTTC CASSPSSRGGYYGYTF TRBJ1-2 TRBV11-2 - -
TGTGCCAGCAGTTGGTCGGGGAGCTCCTACGAGCAGTACTTC CASSWSGSSYEQYF TRBJ2-7 TRBV27 few -
TGTGCCAGCAGCCGGACTATCAAGGCGCAGTATTTT CASSRTIKAQYF TRBJ2-3 TRBV11-1 - -